This record looks at one T cell receptor beta chain sequence and its context. These data originate in a study of blood T cell repertoires in COVID-19. About the research overall: Some COVID-19 samples were acute and others convalescent; all came from the United States, Italy and Spain. The analysed material was cDNA or gDNA that came from T cells, B-cell-depleted T cells, or PBMCs.

Produced via immunoSEQ multiplex PCR; TCRdb's table is partial and in-frame only. The sample has about 300,000 clones, approximately 89% seen once; the top ten hold 6.9%. The germline V gene has CDR1 LGHNA and CDR2 YNFKEQ. Trimming removed 0 bases from V and 8 bases from J; junction bases left unmatched: 7. The CDR3 has 16 amino acids. The chain uses TRBV4-2 and TRBJ1-4; TRBD1 matches 9 bases. The clonotype was recovered from a woman in her thirties who had recovered from COVID-19. The sequencing sample was made of peripheral blood. In DNA, the CDR3 is TGTGCCAGCAGCCAAGAGTTGAGACAGGGGGTAGAAAAACTGTTTTTT. Translated, it gives CASSQELRQGVEKLFF.